The clone carrying this T cell receptor beta chain was recorded many times. Its antigen is not identified. The data are from a study of human T cells and chemical hapten exposure. Regarding the study as a whole: The number of TCRs over 1 in 1000 frequency stayed unchanged after DPC.

Via MiXCR, TCRdb re-called the RACE reads, giving one row per CDR3 protein. The profile shows approximately 77,000 distinct CDR3 sequences, roughly 7.6% of them singletons. Time point denoted: patch test 1, 2 weeks after DPC sensitization. Treatment here: therapeutic diphenylcyclopropenone sensitization with weekly scalp DPC. Patients had alopecia, were aged 18 to 70, and were not pregnant. The V end was cut by 11 bases, the J end by 4 bases, with 23 bases between. The CDR3 loop spans 16 amino acids. Germline V gene lookup returns CDR1 ENHRY and CDR2 SYGVKD. The chain uses TRBV10-3 and TRBJ2-2; D possibly corresponds to TRBD2 (6 bases). The receptor comes from a woman younger than 45 with alopecia areata. Some clones in this sample may be carry-over from other donors' samples. Specimen: whole blood, collected in connection with sensitization to the hapten diphenylcyclopropenone (DPC). CDR3 DNA sequence: TGTGCCTCGGGGACTGGGCGCGGGCTTATCACCGGGGAGCTGTTTTTT. Amino acid sequence: CASGTGRGLITGELFF.